This T cell receptor (beta chain) was identified during a study of T cells in Graves' hyperthyroidism and ophthalmopathy. Hyperthyroidism of Graves' type that showed no ophthalmopathy progression within 18 months was stable. Diagnosis of hyperthyroidism was new in patients aged 18 to 65, and its duration was under 2 months. The diagnoses drew upon clinical symptoms, serum thyroxine and TRAb, thyroid ultrasound and orbital computed tomography. RNA transcripts served as the template for amplifying TCR beta CDR3 regions. The HTBI primer set drove a first-round RT-PCR of the TCR CDR3. TCRdb called the multiplex PCR reads again in MiXCR, with one record for every CDR3 protein. The table includes 610,000 or so distinct CDR3 sequences, more than 45% detected once. The CDR3 covers 13 residues. The J segment lost 5 bases and the V segment lost 2 bases, leaving 1 base of the junction unmatched. CDR1 and CDR2 from the germline V gene are ENHRY and SYGVKD.

This clonotype was detected many times. The antigen remains undetermined. Findings and limits, study-wide: Through a model of 13 V-J features, ophthalmopathy was separated from stable hyperthyroidism.

The chain couples TRBV10-3 to TRBJ2-7; TRBD2 agrees at 9 bases. This clonotype originated in a woman aged 18-29 years with Graves' hyperthyroidism. The specimen was peripheral blood or thyroid tissue (not recorded which). The CDR3 loop reads CAISEAGGDEQYF. In nucleotides, the CDR3 is TGTGCCATCAGTGAGGCGGGGGGGGACGAGCAGTACTTC.